This entry lists 3 T cell receptor beta chains sequenced from one sample in a study of blood T cells in healthy people across ages. Sample-barcoded 5' priming and a J-beta primer mix drove a second PCR of 7 to 11 cycles. TCRdb redid the calling of the 5' RACE reads with MiXCR, one entry per CDR3 protein. This table holds some 790,000 distinct CDR3 sequences, about 28% found once. The sequencing input was blood. These receptors all stem from a woman of 80 years or more in good health.

This clonotype was seen at least ten times. This chain links TRBV4-1 with TRBJ2-5; 7 bases fit TRBD1. The CDR3 totals 15 residues. J gave up 7 bases and V 0 bases, and 8 bases lay outside the gene matches. CDR1 is MGHRA, CDR2 YSYEKL, per germline. In DNA, the CDR3 is TGCGCCAGCAGCCAAGATCGAGGGGGCTGGGGGACCCAGTACTTC. This gives the protein CASSQDRGGWGTQYF.

The chain couples TRBV7-9 to TRBJ2-1; TRBD2 matches at 10 bases. The CDR3 length is 14 residues. The ends lost 6 bases at V and 6 bases at J; junction bases unmatched: 5. The germline V gene encodes CDR1 SEHNR and CDR2 FQNEAQ (reference sequence). CDR3 nucleotide sequence: TGTGCCAGCAGTTCCAGCGGGAGGGCCAATGAGCAGTTCTTC. Protein sequence: CASSSSGRANEQFF.

In this sample, this clonotype turned up many times. V gene TRBV29-1 combines with J gene TRBJ2-3; 10 nucleotides align to TRBD1. The CDR3 totals 16 residues. Germline CDR1 SQVTM, CDR2 ANQGSEA. The V segment lost 3 bases and the J segment 4 bases; nucleotides outside the gene matches: 10. Here the CDR3 DNA reads TGCAGCGTTGAGATCCGCGGACAGGGGGGAGCAGATACGCAGTATTTT. Its translation: CSVEIRGQGGADTQYF.